This record concerns one T cell receptor (beta chain) sequence. Method: immunoSEQ multiplex PCR; TCRdb's copy keeps in-frame clones and lacks some. Seen here are about 99,000 clones, 81% observed once, and the top ten hold 10% to 15%. Germline V gene data show CDR1 as LNHDA and CDR2 as SQIVND (reference sequence). There are 15 residues in the CDR3. Trimming removed 2 bases from V and 2 bases from J, with 11 bases in between. The source of the sample is a study of glioma-infiltrating T cells after dendritic cell vaccination. Specimen: blood, collected before dendritic cell vaccination. This receptor was obtained from a human donor with glioblastoma. The V and J genes are TRBV19 and TRBJ2-3, with D unresolved. CDR3 nucleotides: TGTGCCAGTAGTATACTCCGAGGTAACACAGATACGCAGTATTTT. It yields the protein CASSILRGNTDTQYF.